These 11 T cell receptor beta chains share one sample of origin, sequenced in a study of T cells in Graves' hyperthyroidism and ophthalmopathy. Template material for amplifying TCR beta CDR3 regions consisted of RNA transcripts. An initial round of RT-PCR targeting the TCR CDR3 relied on the HTBI primer set. Using its own MiXCR run on the multiplex PCR reads, TCRdb lists one record per CDR3 protein. The sample has approximately 400,000 distinct CDR3 sequences, roughly 14% seen once. Sequencing used blood. Source of these receptors: a young woman with Graves' hyperthyroidism.

About this clonotype itself: A much larger clone lies a single base off, so this may be a read error. V is TRBV9 and J is TRBJ1-6; TRBD1 might be the D (5 bases). CDR1 SGDLS and CDR2 YYNGEE come from the germline V gene. This CDR3 spans 15 amino acids. CDR3 protein: CASSPGTDNNSPLNF. CDR3 bases: TGTGCCAGCAGCCCCGGGACGGATAATAATTCACCCCTCAACTTT.

This clonotype was seen at least ten times. The V gene is TRBV20-1, the J gene TRBJ2-3; possible D gene TRBD2, 6 bases. Germline V gene sequence: CDR1 DFQATT, CDR2 SNEGSKA (reference sequence). The CDR3 sequence is 18 residues long. V was trimmed by 0 bases and J by 2 bases, leaving 21 bases between them. The CDR3 region is CSARDHRKGRGLTDTQYF. In DNA, the CDR3 is TGCAGTGCTAGAGATCACCGGAAAGGGCGGGGCCTCACAGATACGCAGTATTTT.

As regards this clonotype: A much larger clone is a single base away; this may be a read error. V and J are TRBV6-1 and TRBJ1-4; tentative D call: TRBD1 (6 bases). V lost 5 bases and J lost 10, with 20 bases in between. Looked up from germline, CDR1 is MNHNS and CDR2 is SASEGT. The CDR3 is 15 amino acids. Here the CDR3 DNA reads TGTGCCAGCAGTCCATCGGGGGGCAGGCGGGGAAAACTGTTTTTT. Protein product: CASSPSGGRRGKLFF.

This sequence joins TRBV5-1 and TRBJ2-7; 12 nucleotides line up with TRBD1. Unmatched junction bases numbered 11, after V lost 9 bases and J lost 7 bases. The CDR3 is 14 residues long. The V gene's germline CDR1 is SGHRS and CDR2 YFSETQ. In DNA, the CDR3 is TGCGCCACCCAAACGGGACAGGGGGCGGGGGAGCAGTACTTC. Translation: CATQTGQGAGEQYF.

The chain recombines TRBV7-6 with TRBJ2-2, with 8 bases aligning to TRBD1. The CDR3 has 17 amino acids. The germline gives CDR1 SGHVS, CDR2 FNYEAQ. V dropped 2 bases and J dropped 3; count of bases not matched to a gene: 8. As DNA, the CDR3 is TGTGCCAGCAGCTTACTGGGACAGGAGACTTACACCGGGGAGCTGTTTTTT. This gives the protein CASSLLGQETYTGELFF.

A single count supports this clonotype. This sequence may be a read error, since a much larger clone differs from it by one base. V gene TRBV5-5 combines with J gene TRBJ1-2; D perhaps matches TRBD1 (6 bases). The V end lost 4 bases, the J end lost 4 bases, and 20 bases lay between the germline ends. The CDR3 extends over 16 amino acids. Germline CDR1 and CDR2: SGHKS and YYEKEE (reference sequence). This CDR3 is CASSDPGGGQSYGYTF. The CDR3 bases are TGTGCCAGCAGCGACCCCGGGGGGGGGCAGAGCTATGGCTACACCTTC.

V is TRBV28 and J is TRBJ1-4; unclear D gene. V was cut by 2 bases and J by 5 bases, with 12 bases left in between. Germline V CDR1 and CDR2: MDHEN, SYDVKM. The CDR3 extends over 15 amino acids. Here the CDR3 DNA reads TGTGCCAGCAGTTTAGCGGGGTGGCGAAATGAAAAACTGTTTTTT. Translation gives CASSLAGWRNEKLFF.

The chain joins TRBV19 to TRBJ1-2; tentative D call: TRBD1 (5 bases). CDR1 is LNHDA and CDR2 is SQIVND in the germline V gene (reference sequence). The CDR3 runs 13 residues. V dropped 1 base and J dropped 5 bases, with 8 bases sitting between them. CDR3 DNA sequence: TGTGCCAGTAGTATAGCGCCAGGGTATGGCTACACCTTC. It encodes CASSIAPGYGYTF.

The sample holds many counts of this clonotype. This sequence joins TRBV6-5 and TRBJ1-3; D gene unclear. CDR3 length: 15 residues. Germline assignment: CDR1 MNHEY and CDR2 SVGAGI. Deletions cut 0 bases from V and 0 bases from J, with 6 bases between. This CDR3 reads CASSYSTGSGNTIYF. The CDR3 region has the DNA TGTGCCAGCAGTTACTCGACGGGCTCTGGAAACACCATATATTTT.

There are a few counts of this clonotype. This chain connects TRBV30 to TRBJ1-5; D possibly corresponds to TRBD1 (5 bases). This CDR3 contains 17 residues. Germline CDR1 is GTSNPN and CDR2 is SVGIG (reference sequence). With 0 bases removed from V and 4 bases from J, the gap between germline ends came to 19 bases. The CDR3 nucleotides read TGTGCCTGGAGTGTACGCTACGTAGGGGTAGGTAATCAGCCCCAGCATTTT. This gives the protein CAWSVRYVGVGNQPQHF.

CDR3: CASSPRAGVMNEQFF. CDR3 sequence (DNA): TGTGCCAGCAGCCCCAGGGCGGGAGTTATGAATGAGCAGTTCTTC. This chain links TRBV3-1 with TRBJ2-1, with 7 bases matching TRBD2. V lost 4 bases to trimming and J lost 7 bases; unmatched junction nucleotides: 10. Per the germline V gene, CDR1 is LGHDT and CDR2 is YNNKEL (reference sequence). The CDR3 sequence is 15 residues long.